The text below deals with one T cell receptor (beta chain). Trimming cost V 3 bases and J 0 bases, with 12 bases left between them. The CDR3 spans 16 residues. Germline V gene data show CDR1 as SGHRS and CDR2 as YFSETQ. For repertoire sequencing, the TCR beta CDR3 regions were amplified from RNA transcripts. HTBI primers served in a first-round RT-PCR, which a second-round multiplex PCR followed. In TCRdb, the multiplex PCR reads were re-called with MiXCR into one record per CDR3 protein. The table has about 590,000 distinct CDR3 sequences, under 45% seen once. This sample is part of a study of Graves' ophthalmopathy and Graves' hyperthyroidism.

The sequencing input was peripheral blood or thyroid tissue (not recorded which). This TCR derives from an adult man with Graves' hyperthyroidism. The V and J genes are TRBV5-1 and TRBJ1-4; D is perhaps TRBD1 (5 bases). The CDR3 spells CASSWGGVTTNEKLFF. CDR3 nucleotides: TGCGCCAGCAGCTGGGGCGGAGTTACAACTAATGAAAAACTGTTTTTT.